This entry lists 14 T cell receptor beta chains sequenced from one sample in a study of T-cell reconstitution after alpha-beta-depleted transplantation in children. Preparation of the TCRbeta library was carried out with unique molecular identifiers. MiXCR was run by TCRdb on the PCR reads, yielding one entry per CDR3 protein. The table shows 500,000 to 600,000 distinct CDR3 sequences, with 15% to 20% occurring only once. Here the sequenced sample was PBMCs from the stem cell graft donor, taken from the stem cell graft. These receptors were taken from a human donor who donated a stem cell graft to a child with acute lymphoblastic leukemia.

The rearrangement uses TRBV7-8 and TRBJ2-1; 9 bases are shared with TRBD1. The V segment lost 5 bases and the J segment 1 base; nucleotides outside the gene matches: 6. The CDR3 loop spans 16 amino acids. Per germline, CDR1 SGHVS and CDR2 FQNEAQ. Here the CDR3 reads CASSPDRGLSYNEQFF. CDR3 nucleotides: TGTGCCAGCAGCCCGGACAGGGGTCTTTCCTACAATGAGCAGTTCTTC.

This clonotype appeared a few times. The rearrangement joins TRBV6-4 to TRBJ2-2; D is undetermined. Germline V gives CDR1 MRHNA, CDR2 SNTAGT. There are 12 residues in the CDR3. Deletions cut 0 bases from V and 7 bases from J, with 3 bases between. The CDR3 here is CASSDSGGELFF. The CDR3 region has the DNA TGTGCCAGCAGTGACTCCGGCGGGGAGCTGTTTTTT.

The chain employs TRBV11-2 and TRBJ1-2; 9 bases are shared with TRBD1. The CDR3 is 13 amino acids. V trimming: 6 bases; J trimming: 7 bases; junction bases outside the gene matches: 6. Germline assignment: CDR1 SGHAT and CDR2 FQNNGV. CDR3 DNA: TGTGCCAGCAGTGCCGGGACAGGGTTTGGCTACACCTTC. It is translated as CASSAGTGFGYTF.

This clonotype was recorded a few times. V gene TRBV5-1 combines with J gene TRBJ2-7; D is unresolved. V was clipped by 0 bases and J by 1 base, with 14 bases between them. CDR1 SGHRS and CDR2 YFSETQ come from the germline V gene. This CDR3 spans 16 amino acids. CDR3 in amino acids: CASSLEGRPLSYEQYF. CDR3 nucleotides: TGCGCCAGCAGCTTGGAGGGCAGGCCCCTATCCTACGAGCAGTACTTC. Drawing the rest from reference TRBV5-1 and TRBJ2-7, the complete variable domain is KAGVTQTPRYLIKTRGQQVTLSCSPISGHRSVSWYQQTPGQGLQFLFEYFSETQRNKGNFPGRFSGRQFSNSRSEMNVSTLELGDSALYLCASSLEGRPLSYEQYFGPGTRLTVT.

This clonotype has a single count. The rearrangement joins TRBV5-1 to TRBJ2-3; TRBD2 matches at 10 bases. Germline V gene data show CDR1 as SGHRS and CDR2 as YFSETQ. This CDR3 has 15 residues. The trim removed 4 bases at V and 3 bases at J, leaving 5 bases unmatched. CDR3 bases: TGCGCCAGCAGCACCGAGACTAGCGGGACAGATACGCAGTATTTT. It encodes CASSTETSGTDTQYF. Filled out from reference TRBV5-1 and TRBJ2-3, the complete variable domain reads KAGVTQTPRYLIKTRGQQVTLSCSPISGHRSVSWYQQTPGQGLQFLFEYFSETQRNKGNFPGRFSGRQFSNSRSEMNVSTLELGDSALYLCASSTETSGTDTQYFGPGTRLTVL.

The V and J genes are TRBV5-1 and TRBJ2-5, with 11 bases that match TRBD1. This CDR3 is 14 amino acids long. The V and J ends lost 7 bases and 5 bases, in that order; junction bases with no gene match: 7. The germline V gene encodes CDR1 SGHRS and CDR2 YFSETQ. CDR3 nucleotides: TGCGCCAGCCGGACAGGGGGCTTCAGGGAGACCCAGTACTTC. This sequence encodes CASRTGGFRETQYF.

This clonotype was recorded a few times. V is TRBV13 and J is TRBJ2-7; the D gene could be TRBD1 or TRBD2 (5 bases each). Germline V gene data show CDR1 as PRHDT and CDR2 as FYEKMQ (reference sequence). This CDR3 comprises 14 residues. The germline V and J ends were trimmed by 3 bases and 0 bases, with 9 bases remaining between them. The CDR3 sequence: CASSFGTDSYEQYF. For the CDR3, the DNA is TGTGCCAGCAGCTTCGGGACGGACTCCTACGAGCAGTACTTC.

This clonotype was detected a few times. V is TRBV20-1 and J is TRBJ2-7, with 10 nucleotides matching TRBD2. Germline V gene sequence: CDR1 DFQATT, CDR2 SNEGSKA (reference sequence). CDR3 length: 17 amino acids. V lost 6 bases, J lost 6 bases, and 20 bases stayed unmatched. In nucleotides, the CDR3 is TGCAGTGCCCAGCGGGCTAGCGGGAGTATCTTGGGTGGCGAGCAGTACTTC. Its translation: CSAQRASGSILGGEQYF.

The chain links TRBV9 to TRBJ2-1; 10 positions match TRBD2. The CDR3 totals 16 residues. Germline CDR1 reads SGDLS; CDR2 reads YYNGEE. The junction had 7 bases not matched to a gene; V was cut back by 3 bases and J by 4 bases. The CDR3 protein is CASSADLAGEYNEQFF. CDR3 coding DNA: TGTGCCAGCAGCGCGGATCTAGCGGGAGAGTACAATGAGCAGTTCTTC.

CDR3 in DNA: TGTGCCAGCAGTTTAGGTCAGCCCTCTGGGGCCAACGTCCTGACTTTC. Translating gives CASSLGQPSGANVLTF. This chain joins TRBV12-3 or TRBV12-4 and TRBJ2-6; the D is unclear. Trimming shortened V by 1 base and J by 0 bases, and 7 bases separated the two germline ends. This CDR3 contains 16 residues.

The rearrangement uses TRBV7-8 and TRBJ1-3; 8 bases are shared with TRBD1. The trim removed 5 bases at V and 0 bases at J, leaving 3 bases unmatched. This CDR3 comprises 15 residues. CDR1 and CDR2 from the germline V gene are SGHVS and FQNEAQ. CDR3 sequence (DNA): TGTGCCAGCAGCCCGACAGGGGACTCTGGAAACACCATATATTTT. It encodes CASSPTGDSGNTIYF.

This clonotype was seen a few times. For the CDR3, the DNA is TGCAGTGCTAGTAAATCGGTCACAGATACGCAGTATTTT. Translated: CSASKSVTDTQYF. This sequence joins TRBV20-1 and TRBJ2-3, with no clear D. Trimming took 3 bases from V and 2 from J, leaving 9 bases between them. This CDR3 is 13 amino acids long. Germline-derived CDR1 and CDR2 are DFQATT and SNEGSKA (reference sequence).

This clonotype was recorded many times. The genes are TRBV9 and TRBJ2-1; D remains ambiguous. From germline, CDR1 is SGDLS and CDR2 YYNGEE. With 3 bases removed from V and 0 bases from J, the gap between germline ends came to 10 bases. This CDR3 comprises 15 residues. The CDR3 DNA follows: TGTGCCAGCAGCGGCGGCGCAAGCTCCTACAATGAGCAGTTCTTC. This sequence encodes CASSGGASSYNEQFF.

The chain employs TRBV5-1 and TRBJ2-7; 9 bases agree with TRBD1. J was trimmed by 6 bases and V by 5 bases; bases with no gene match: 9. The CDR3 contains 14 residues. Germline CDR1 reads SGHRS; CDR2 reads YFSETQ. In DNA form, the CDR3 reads TGCGCCAGCAGTTCCACGGGACAGGGCTCCGAGCAGTACTTC. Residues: CASSSTGQGSEQYF.